The clone carrying this T cell receptor beta chain was seen a few times. Antigen specificity is unknown. Each donor gave 9.5 to 10 milliliters of peripheral blood. This specimen comes from a study of blood T cells in healthy people across ages. Whole-study results and caveats: The long-lived group displayed more naive CD4+ cells, plus higher diversity, than the aged donors did. Observed TCR beta diversity showed a strong correlation with the percentage of naive T cells as measured by flow cytometry. Diversity figures derived from one million T cells were judged to underestimate the true value.

Primed by a sample-barcoded 5' primer and a J-beta primer mix, a second PCR proceeded for roughly 6 to 12 cycles. TCRdb independently ran MiXCR on the 5' RACE reads; one entry per CDR3 protein. The data hold around 1,100,000 distinct CDR3 sequences, with 35% to 40% observed a single time. This CDR3 is built from 15 residues. Germline CDR1 and CDR2: LGHNA and YSLEER. V was trimmed by 0 bases and J by 8 bases, leaving 14 bases between them. Sequences were obtained from blood. The chain combines TRBV4-3 with TRBJ2-1, with D possibly TRBD1 on 7 matching bases. The TCR originated in a man between 18 and 29 years old in good health. The CDR3 DNA follows: TGCGCCAGCAGCCAAGATCCCAGGGGGGAGGATGAGCAGTTCTTC. Protein product: CASSQDPRGEDEQFF.